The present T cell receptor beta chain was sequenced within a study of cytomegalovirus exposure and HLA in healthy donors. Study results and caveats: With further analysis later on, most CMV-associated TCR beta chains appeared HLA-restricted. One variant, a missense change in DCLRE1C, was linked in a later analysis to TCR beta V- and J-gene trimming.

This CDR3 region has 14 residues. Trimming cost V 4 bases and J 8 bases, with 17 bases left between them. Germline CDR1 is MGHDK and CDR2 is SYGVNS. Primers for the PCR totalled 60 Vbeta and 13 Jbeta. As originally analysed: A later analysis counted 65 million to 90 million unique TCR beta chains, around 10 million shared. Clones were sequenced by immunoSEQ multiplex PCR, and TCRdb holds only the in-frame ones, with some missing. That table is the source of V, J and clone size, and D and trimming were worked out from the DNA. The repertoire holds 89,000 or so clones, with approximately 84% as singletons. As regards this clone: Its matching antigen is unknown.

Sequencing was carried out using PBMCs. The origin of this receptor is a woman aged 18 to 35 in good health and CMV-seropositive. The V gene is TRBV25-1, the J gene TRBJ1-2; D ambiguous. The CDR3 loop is CASSAQGLWWGYTF. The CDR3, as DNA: TGTGCCAGCAGTGCACAAGGACTGTGGTGGGGCTACACCTTC.